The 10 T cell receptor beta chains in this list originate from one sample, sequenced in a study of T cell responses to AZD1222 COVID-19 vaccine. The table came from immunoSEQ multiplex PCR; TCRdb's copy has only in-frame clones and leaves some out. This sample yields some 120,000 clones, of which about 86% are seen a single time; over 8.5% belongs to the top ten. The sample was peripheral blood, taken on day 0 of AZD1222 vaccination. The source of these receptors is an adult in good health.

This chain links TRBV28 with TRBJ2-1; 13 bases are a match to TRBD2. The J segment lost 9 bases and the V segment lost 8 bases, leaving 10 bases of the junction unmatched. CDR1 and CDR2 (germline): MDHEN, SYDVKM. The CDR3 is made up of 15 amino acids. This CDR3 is CASGTSGLAGPEQFF. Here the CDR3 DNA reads TGTGCCAGCGGGACCTCGGGACTAGCGGGGCCTGAGCAGTTCTTC.

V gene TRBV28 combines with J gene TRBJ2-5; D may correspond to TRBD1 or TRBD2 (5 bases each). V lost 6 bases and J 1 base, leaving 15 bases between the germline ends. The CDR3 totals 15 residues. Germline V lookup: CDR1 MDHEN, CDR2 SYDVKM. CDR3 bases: TGTGCCAGCAGGAGGGGTCAATTAAGCCAAGAGACCCAGTACTTC. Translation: CASRRGQLSQETQYF.

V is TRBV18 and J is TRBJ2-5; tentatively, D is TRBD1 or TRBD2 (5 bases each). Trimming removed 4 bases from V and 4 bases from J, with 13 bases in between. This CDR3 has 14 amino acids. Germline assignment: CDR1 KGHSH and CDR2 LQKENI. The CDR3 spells CASSHGTGRETQYF. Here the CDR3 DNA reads TGTGCCAGCTCACACGGGACCGGCCGAGAGACCCAGTACTTC.

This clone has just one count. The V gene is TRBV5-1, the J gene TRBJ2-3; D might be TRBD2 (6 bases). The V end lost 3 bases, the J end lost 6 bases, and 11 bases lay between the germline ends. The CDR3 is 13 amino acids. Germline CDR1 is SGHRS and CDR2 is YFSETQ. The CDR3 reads CASSSGGWDTQYF. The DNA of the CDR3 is TGCGCCAGCAGCTCTGGGGGGTGGGATACGCAGTATTTT.

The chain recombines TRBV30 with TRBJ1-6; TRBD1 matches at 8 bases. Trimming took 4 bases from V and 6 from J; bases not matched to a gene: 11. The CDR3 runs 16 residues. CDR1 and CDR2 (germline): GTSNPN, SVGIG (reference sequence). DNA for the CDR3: TGTGCCTGGAACACACGCCGGGACAGGTCTAATTCACCCCTCCACTTT. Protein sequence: CAWNTRRDRSNSPLHF.

CDR3 sequence: CASSLSYNEQFF. The CDR3 bases are TGTGCCAGCAGCCTCTCCTACAATGAGCAGTTCTTC. J is TRBJ2-1 and V is TRBV5-5; D unclear. The CDR3 consists of 12 residues. From germline, CDR1 is SGHKS and CDR2 YYEKEE (reference sequence). V lost 4 bases to trimming and J lost 0 bases, with 2 bases between them. Full variable domain (missing parts from reference TRBV5-5 and TRBJ2-1): DAGVTQSPTHLIKTRGQQVTLRCSPISGHKSVSWYQQVLGQGPQFIFQYYEKEERGRGNFPDRFSARQFPNYSSELNVNALLLGDSALYLCASSLSYNEQFFGPGTRLTVL.

The CDR3 here is CASSLGGDPGEQYF. The DNA of the CDR3 is TGTGCCAGCAGCTTAGGGGGGGACCCCGGGGAGCAGTACTTC. The chain has TRBV11-3 and TRBJ2-7; a weak D match, TRBD2 (6 bases). The CDR3 extends over 14 amino acids. Trimming cost V 1 base and J 7 bases, with 14 bases left between them. In germline, CDR1 is SGHNT, CDR2 YENEEA.

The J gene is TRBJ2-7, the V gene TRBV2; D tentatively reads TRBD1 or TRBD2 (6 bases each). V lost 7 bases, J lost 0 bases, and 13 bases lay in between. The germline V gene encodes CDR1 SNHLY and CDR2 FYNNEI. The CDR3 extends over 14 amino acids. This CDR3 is CASTSEGGSYEQYF. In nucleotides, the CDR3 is TGTGCCAGCACCAGCGAGGGGGGCTCCTACGAGCAGTACTTC.

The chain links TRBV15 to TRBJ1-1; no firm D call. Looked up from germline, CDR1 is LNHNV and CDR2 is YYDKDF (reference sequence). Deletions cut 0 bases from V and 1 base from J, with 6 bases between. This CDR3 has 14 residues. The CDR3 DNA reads TGTGCCACCAGCAGAGATCCCACGAACACTGAAGCTTTCTTT. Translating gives CATSRDPTNTEAFF. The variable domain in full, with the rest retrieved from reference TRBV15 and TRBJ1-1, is DAMVIQNPRYQVTQFGKPVTLSCSQTLNHNVMYWYQQKSSQAPKLLFHYYDKDFNNEADTPDNFQSRRPNTSFCFLDIRSPGLGDTAMYLCATSRDPTNTEAFFGQGTRLTVV.

CDR3 nucleotides: TGTGCCAGCAGCTCTGACACCCCAAACACTGAAGCTTTCTTT. This gives the protein CASSSDTPNTEAFF. The chain uses TRBV7-2 and TRBJ1-1, with no clear D. The ends were cut back, 4 bases at V and 2 bases at J, with 11 bases in the middle. The CDR3 spans 14 residues. Germline V gene lookup returns CDR1 SGHTA and CDR2 FQGNSA. The full variable domain, its missing parts supplied by reference TRBV7-2 and TRBJ1-1, is GAGVSQSPSNKVTEKGKDVELRCDPISGHTALYWYRQSLGQGLEFLIYFQGNSAPDKSGLPSDRFSAERTGGSVSTLTIQRTQQEDSAVYLCASSSDTPNTEAFFGQGTRLTVV.